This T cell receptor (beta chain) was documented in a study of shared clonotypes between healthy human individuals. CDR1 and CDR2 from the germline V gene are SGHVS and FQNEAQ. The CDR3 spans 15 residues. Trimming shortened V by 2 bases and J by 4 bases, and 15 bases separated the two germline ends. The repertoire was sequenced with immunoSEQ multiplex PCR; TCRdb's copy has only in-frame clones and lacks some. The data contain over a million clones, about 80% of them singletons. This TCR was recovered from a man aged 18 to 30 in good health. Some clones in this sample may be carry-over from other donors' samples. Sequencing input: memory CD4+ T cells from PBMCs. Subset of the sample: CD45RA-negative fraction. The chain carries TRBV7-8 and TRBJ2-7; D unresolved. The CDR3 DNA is TGTGCCAGCAGCTTACCACCCTCAGGCATATACGAGCAGTACTTC. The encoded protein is CASSLPPSGIYEQYF.